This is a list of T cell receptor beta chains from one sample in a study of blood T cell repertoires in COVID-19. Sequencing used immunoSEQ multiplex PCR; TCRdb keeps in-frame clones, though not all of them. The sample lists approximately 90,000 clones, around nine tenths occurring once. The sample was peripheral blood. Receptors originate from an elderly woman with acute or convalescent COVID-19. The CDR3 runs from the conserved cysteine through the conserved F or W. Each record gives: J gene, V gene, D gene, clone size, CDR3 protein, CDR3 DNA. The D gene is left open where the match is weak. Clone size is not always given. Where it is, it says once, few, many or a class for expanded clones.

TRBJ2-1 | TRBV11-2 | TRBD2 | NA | CASSQLAGFANEQFF | TGTGCCAGCAGCCAACTAGCGGGCTTTGCGAATGAGCAGTTCTTC
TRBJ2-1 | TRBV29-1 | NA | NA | CSVRASAYNEQFF | TGCAGCGTCCGGGCTAGCGCGTACAATGAGCAGTTCTTC
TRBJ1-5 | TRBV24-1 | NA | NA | CATSDLRGGRGQPQHF | TGTGCCACCAGTGATTTGAGGGGGGGCCGGGGTCAGCCCCAGCATTTT
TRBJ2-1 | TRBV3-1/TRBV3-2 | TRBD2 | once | CASSRESGNNEQFF | TGTGCCAGCAGCCGAGAGAGCGGGAACAATGAGCAGTTCTTC
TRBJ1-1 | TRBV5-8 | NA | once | CASSLQPLGNTEAFF | TGTGCCAGCAGCTTGCAACCCCTAGGGAACACTGAAGCTTTCTTT
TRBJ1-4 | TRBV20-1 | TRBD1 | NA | CSAGVGQGLFF | TGCAGTGCTGGTGTGGGACAGGGTCTGTTTTTT
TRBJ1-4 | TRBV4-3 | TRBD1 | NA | CASSQLTGEANEKLFF | TGCGCCAGCAGCCAATTGACAGGGGAGGCTAATGAAAAACTGTTTTTT
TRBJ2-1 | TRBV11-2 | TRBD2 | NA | CASSLDLAGPPFF | TGTGCCAGCAGCTTAGATCTAGCGGGACCACCCTTCTTC
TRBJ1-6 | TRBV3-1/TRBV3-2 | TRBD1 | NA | CASSQGTGLSPLHF | TGTGCCAGCAGCCAAGGGACAGGGTTGTCACCCCTCCACTTT
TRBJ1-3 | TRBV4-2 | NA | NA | CASSQDREEDTIYF | TGTGCCAGCAGCCAAGACAGGGAAGAAGACACCATATATTTT
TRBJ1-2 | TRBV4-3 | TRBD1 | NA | CASSQDWDRGIGDYGYTF | TGCGCCAGCAGCCAAGATTGGGACAGGGGTATTGGTGACTATGGCTACACCTTC
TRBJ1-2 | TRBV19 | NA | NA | CASSIDLRVRYTF | TGTGCCAGTAGTATAGATCTGCGGGTTCGGTACACCTTC
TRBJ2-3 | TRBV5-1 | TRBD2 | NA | CASSPSGGAIDTQYF | TGCGCCAGCAGCCCGAGCGGGGGGGCAATAGATACGCAGTATTTT
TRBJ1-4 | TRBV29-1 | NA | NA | CSVEGRNEKLFF | TGCAGCGTTGAAGGCAGGAACGAAAAACTGTTTTTT
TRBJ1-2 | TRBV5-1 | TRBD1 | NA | CASSLAPGQGGGYTF | TGCGCCAGCAGCTTGGCCCCGGGACAGGGGGGTGGCTACACCTTC
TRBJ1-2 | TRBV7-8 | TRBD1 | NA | CASSSSGTGRHTF | TGTGCCAGCAGCTCCTCCGGGACAGGGAGACACACCTTC
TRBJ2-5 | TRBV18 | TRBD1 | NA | CASSPRTGGQETQYF | TGTGCCAGCTCACCCAGGACAGGGGGCCAAGAGACCCAGTACTTC
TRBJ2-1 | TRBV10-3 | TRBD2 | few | CAISDPTSGRRNEQFF | TGTGCCATCAGTGACCCGACTAGCGGGAGAAGGAATGAGCAGTTCTTC
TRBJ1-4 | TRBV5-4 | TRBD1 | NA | CASSFGTGAGGEKLFF | TGTGCCAGCAGCTTTGGAACAGGGGCAGGAGGTGAAAAACTGTTTTTT
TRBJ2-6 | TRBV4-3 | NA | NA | CASSQFAGANVLTF | TGCGCCAGCAGCCAATTCGCTGGGGCCAACGTCCTGACTTTC
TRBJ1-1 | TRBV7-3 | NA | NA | CASSLSSVNTEAFF | TGTGCCAGCAGCTTAAGTTCTGTGAACACTGAAGCTTTCTTT
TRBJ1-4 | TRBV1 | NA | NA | CTSSQDSVLTNEKLFF | TGCACCAGCAGCCAAGATTCGGTACTAACGAATGAAAAACTGTTTTTT
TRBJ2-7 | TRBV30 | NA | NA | CAWSRRVSYEQYF | TGTGCCTGGAGTCGGCGGGTCTCCTACGAGCAGTACTTC
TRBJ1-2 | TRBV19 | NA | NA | CASSPWDSSNYGYTF | TGTGCCAGTAGTCCCTGGGACTCCTCTAACTATGGCTACACCTTC
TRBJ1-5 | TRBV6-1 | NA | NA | CASSEIALFNQPQHF | TGTGCCAGCAGTGAAATCGCGCTCTTCAATCAGCCCCAGCATTTT
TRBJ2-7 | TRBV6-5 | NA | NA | CASTSLDEQYF | TGTGCCAGCACCTCTTTAGACGAGCAGTACTTC
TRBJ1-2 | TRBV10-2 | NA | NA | CASSESTRPGGYTF | TGCGCCAGCAGTGAGTCGACCCGGCCGGGGGGCTACACCTTC
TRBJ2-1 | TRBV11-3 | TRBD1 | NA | CASSLGDRNNEQFF | TGTGCCAGCAGCTTAGGGGACAGAAACAATGAGCAGTTCTTC
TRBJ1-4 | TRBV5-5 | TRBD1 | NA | CASSGTDREVEKLFF | TGTGCCAGCAGCGGGACAGACAGGGAGGTTGAAAAACTGTTTTTT
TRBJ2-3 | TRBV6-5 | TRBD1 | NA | CASRDRGEYTDTQYF | TGTGCCAGCCGAGACAGGGGGGAATACACAGATACGCAGTATTTT
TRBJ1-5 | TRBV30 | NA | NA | CAWSEQSNQPQHF | TGTGCCTGGAGTGAACAGAGCAATCAGCCCCAGCATTTT
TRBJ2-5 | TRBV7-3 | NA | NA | CASSPDGQETQYF | TGTGCCAGCAGCCCAGACGGGCAAGAGACCCAGTACTTC
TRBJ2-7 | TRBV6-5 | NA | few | CASSYRRGPYEQYF | TGTGCCAGCAGTTACAGGCGCGGCCCCTACGAGCAGTACTTC
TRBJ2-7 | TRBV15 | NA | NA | CATSRDPRSSYEQYF | TGTGCCACCAGCAGAGATCCCAGAAGCTCCTACGAGCAGTACTTC
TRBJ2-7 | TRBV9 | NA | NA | CASSVGGGEQYF | TGTGCCAGCAGCGTTGGAGGCGGCGAGCAGTACTTC
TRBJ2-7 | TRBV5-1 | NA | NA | CASKRQHSYEQYF | TGCGCCAGCAAGAGACAGCACTCCTACGAGCAGTACTTC
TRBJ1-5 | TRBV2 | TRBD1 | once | CASSVKGAQPQHF | TGTGCCAGCAGTGTAAAGGGGGCCCAGCCCCAGCATTTT
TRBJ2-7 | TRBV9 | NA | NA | CASSTTGLEQYF | TGTGCCAGCAGCACCACAGGGCTCGAGCAGTACTTC
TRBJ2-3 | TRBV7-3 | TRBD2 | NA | CASSTSGRQADTQYF | TGTGCCAGCTCGACTAGCGGGAGGCAAGCAGATACGCAGTATTTT
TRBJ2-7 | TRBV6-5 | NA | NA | CASSSGEKRSYEQYF | TGTGCCAGCAGTTCAGGGGAAAAACGTTCCTACGAGCAGTACTTC
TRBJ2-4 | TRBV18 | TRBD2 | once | CASSPAGGNLAKNIQYF | TGTGCCAGCTCACCAGCGGGGGGGAACTTAGCCAAAAACATTCAGTACTTC
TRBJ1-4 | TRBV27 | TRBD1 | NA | CASSPRGPANEKLFF | TGTGCCAGCAGTCCGAGGGGGCCGGCTAATGAAAAACTGTTTTTT
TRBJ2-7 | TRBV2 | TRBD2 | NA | CASRSGTSRVSYEQYF | TGTGCCAGCAGATCCGGGACTAGTAGAGTCTCCTACGAGCAGTACTTC
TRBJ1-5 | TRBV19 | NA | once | CASSQLVDNNQPQHF | TGTGCCAGTAGTCAACTTGTGGACAACAATCAGCCCCAGCATTTT
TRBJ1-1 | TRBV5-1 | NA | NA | CASSLSGANTEAFF | TGCGCCAGCAGCTTGTCAGGGGCTAACACTGAAGCTTTCTTT
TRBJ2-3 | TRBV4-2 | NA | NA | CASSQTLVSTDTQYF | TGTGCCAGCAGCCAAACCCTAGTCAGCACAGATACGCAGTATTTT
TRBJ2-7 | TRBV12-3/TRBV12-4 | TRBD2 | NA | CASSLLAGYEQYF | TGTGCCAGCAGTCTACTAGCGGGGTACGAGCAGTACTTC
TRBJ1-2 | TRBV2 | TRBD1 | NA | CASRGQGIIGYGYTF | TGTGCCAGCAGGGGACAGGGGATAATTGGCTATGGCTACACCTTC
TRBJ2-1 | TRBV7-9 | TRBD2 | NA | CASRLAEAREQFF | TGTGCCAGCAGGCTAGCGGAGGCTCGGGAGCAGTTCTTC
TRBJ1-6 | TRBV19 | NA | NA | CASTELSSYNSPLHF | TGTGCCAGTACCGAACTTAGCTCCTATAATTCACCCCTCCACTTT
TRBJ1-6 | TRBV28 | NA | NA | CASSSPARSPLHF | TGTGCCAGCAGTTCGCCAGCGCGTTCACCCCTCCACTTT
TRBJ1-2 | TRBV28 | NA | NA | CASSLEQVGYGYTF | TGTGCCAGCAGTTTAGAACAGGTTGGATATGGCTACACCTTC
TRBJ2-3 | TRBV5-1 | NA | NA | CASSLRRRGLADTQYF | TGCGCCAGCAGCTTGCGGCGTCGGGGTCTCGCAGATACGCAGTATTTT
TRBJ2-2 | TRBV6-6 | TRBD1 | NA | CASNRAPGQGNTGELFF | TGTGCCAGCAATCGGGCACCGGGACAGGGAAACACCGGGGAGCTGTTTTTT
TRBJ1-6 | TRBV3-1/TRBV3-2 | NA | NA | CASSQDIDNSPLHF | TGTGCCAGCAGCCAGGACATAGACAATTCACCCCTCCACTTT
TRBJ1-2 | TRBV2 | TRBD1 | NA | CASRGTGIGGYTF | TGTGCCAGCAGAGGGACAGGGATTGGCGGCTACACCTTC
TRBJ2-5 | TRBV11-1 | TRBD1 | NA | CASSSGQGKETQYF | TGTGCCAGCAGCTCCGGACAGGGGAAAGAGACCCAGTACTTC
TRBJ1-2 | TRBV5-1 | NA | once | CASSLDGRYGYTF | TGCGCCAGCAGCTTGGATGGGCGCTATGGCTACACCTTC
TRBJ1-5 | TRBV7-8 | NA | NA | CASSSNRADQPQHF | TGTGCCAGCAGCTCGAACAGAGCCGATCAGCCCCAGCATTTT